Following are 12 T cell receptor beta chains from one sample sequenced in a study of vaccination effects on CD4 cells after COVID-19. Profiled with immunoSEQ multiplex PCR; TCRdb holds only in-frame clones, not every one. The repertoire has 20,000 to 30,000 clones, 76% of them found once; the top ten carry 9% to 12%. Before sequencing took place, the ViraFEST assay used viral peptide pools to expand antigen-specific CD4+ T cells. The authors isolated CD4+ T cells after 9 to 10 days of culture. In the vaccine recipients, nucleocapsid antibodies were negative and there was no prior SARS-CoV-2 infection. These receptors are not linked to any known antigen. The sample here was CD4+ T cells from PBMCs cultured with HCoV-NL63 spike peptides, taken before COVID-19 vaccination. The receptor source for this set is a human donor who received a COVID-19 vaccine.

V and J are TRBV7-9 and TRBJ2-3; a possible D gene is TRBD2 (5 bases). The germline CDR1 and CDR2 sequences are SEHNR and FQNEAQ (reference sequence). The CDR3 contains 12 residues. V lost 11 bases, J lost 1 base, and 10 bases lay in between. DNA of the CDR3: TGTGCCTTGCGAGCGGGCACAGATACGCAGTATTTT. Its translation is CALRAGTDTQYF.

The chain is built from TRBV18 and TRBJ2-3; 15 positions match TRBD2. V trimming: 2 bases; J trimming: 3 bases; junction bases outside the gene matches: 3. This CDR3 comprises 17 residues. The germline V gene encodes CDR1 KGHSH and CDR2 LQKENI. CDR3 DNA: TGTGCCAGCTCACCAGGACTAGCGGGGGGGCCGACAGATACGCAGTATTTT. Amino acids: CASSPGLAGGPTDTQYF.

In its sample, this clone was seen a few times. V usage is TRBV30 and J usage is TRBJ2-4, with D perhaps being TRBD1 or TRBD2 (7 bases each). Germline assignment: CDR1 GTSNPN and CDR2 SVGIG (reference sequence). CDR3 length equals 12 residues. Trimming pared 3 bases from V and 10 bases from J, leaving 13 bases between. Here the CDR3 DNA reads TGTGCCTGGAGCGGGGGGACAGCTATTCAGTACTTC. The encoded protein is CAWSGGTAIQYF.

The chain couples TRBV5-4 to TRBJ2-2, with a tentative D call TRBD1 (6 bases). V lost 7 bases and J lost 1, with 11 bases in between. The CDR3 consists of 14 residues. Germline V gene lookup returns CDR1 SGHNT and CDR2 YYREEE (reference sequence). The DNA of the CDR3 is TGTGCCAGCTCCTGGGACATGAACACCGGGGAGCTGTTTTTT. Amino acids: CASSWDMNTGELFF.

The gene calls are TRBV24-1 and TRBJ2-1; no clear D. Germline V gene sequence: CDR1 KGHDR, CDR2 SFDVKD. CDR3 length: 12 residues. V dropped 5 bases and J dropped 8 bases, with 9 bases sitting between them. In DNA form, the CDR3 reads TGTGCCACCAGTGGCAGCGTCGATGAGCAGTTCTTC. It translates to CATSGSVDEQFF.

This clone was seen a handful of times. The chain carries TRBV3-1 (or the pseudogene TRBV3-2) and TRBJ1-1; the match to TRBD1 covers 11 bases. V lost 1 base and J lost 1; bases outside the gene matches: 11. The CDR3 has 19 residues. The V gene's germline CDR1 is LGHDT and CDR2 YNNKEL (reference sequence). CDR3 protein: CASSQAGGGQGARNTEAFF. The CDR3, as DNA: TGTGCCAGCAGCCAAGCCGGGGGCGGACAGGGGGCCAGGAACACTGAAGCTTTCTTT.

The chain joins TRBV7-9 to TRBJ1-6; TRBD1 is a possible D gene (5 bases). The CDR3 has 15 amino acids. V was clipped by 1 base and J by 7 bases, with 11 bases between them. Germline V gene sequence: CDR1 SEHNR, CDR2 FQNEAQ (reference sequence). This chain's CDR3 is CASSLGPGTNSPLHF. CDR3 bases: TGTGCCAGCAGCTTAGGACCAGGGACCAATTCACCCCTCCACTTT.

This clone was counted a single time. The chain is built from TRBV5-1 and TRBJ2-2; D is ambiguous. Germline V gives CDR1 SGHRS, CDR2 YFSETQ. V lost 2 bases and J lost 1, with 6 bases in between. The CDR3 length is 14 residues. For the CDR3, the DNA is TGCGCCAGCAGCTTTGGCAAGAACACCGGGGAGCTGTTTTTT. Protein: CASSFGKNTGELFF.

This clone was seen only once. This chain connects TRBV6-5 to TRBJ2-7; 8 nucleotides agree with TRBD1. Trimming at V came to 0 bases and at J to 1 base, leaving 5 bases not matched to a gene. This CDR3 is 16 amino acids long. Germline V gene lookup returns CDR1 MNHEY and CDR2 SVGAGI. The CDR3 nucleotides are TGTGCCAGCAGTTACTCCTCCGGACAGGGATCCTACGAGCAGTACTTC. Its protein product is CASSYSSGQGSYEQYF.

J is TRBJ1-3 and V is TRBV9; D gene ambiguous. Germline V gene data show CDR1 as SGDLS and CDR2 as YYNGEE. The length of the CDR3 is 17 residues. V was clipped by 0 bases and J by 7 bases, with 20 bases between them. The CDR3 spells CASSVVPKPGTRNTIYF. In nucleotides, the CDR3 is TGTGCCAGCAGCGTAGTTCCTAAACCCGGAACACGGAACACCATATATTTT.

The rearrangement joins TRBV6-5 to TRBJ1-1; no clear D. CDR1 is MNHEY, CDR2 SVGAGI, per germline. CDR3 length equals 13 residues. Trimming left V 5 bases short and J 1 base short, with 8 bases between. DNA of the CDR3: TGTGCCAGCAGTACCACACGGAACACTGAAGCTTTCTTT. This encodes CASSTTRNTEAFF.

The CDR3 protein is CASSYDGNSYNSPLHF. CDR3 DNA sequence: TGTGCCAGCAGTTACGACGGAAACTCCTATAATTCACCCCTCCACTTT. The chain couples TRBV6-5 to TRBJ1-6, with D hard to call. The CDR3 extends over 16 amino acids. Germline V gives CDR1 MNHEY, CDR2 SVGAGI. The V end was cut by 2 bases, the J end by 0 bases, with 8 bases between.